The T cell receptor beta chain described here comes from a study of T-cell reconstitution after alpha-beta-depleted transplantation in children. V shed 3 bases, J shed 11 bases, and the junction held 14 bases outside the gene matches. Germline V gene lookup returns CDR1 DFQATT and CDR2 SNEGSKA (reference sequence). The CDR3 extends over 16 amino acids. TCRbeta library preparation incorporated unique molecular identifiers. TCRdb independently ran MiXCR on the PCR reads; one entry per CDR3 protein. The sample holds some 200,000 distinct CDR3 sequences; more than 14% are singletons and the top ten take around 14%. This clonotype was detected a few times.

This sequence was found in a human donor who donated a stem cell graft to a child with acute lymphoblastic leukemia. The sample was PBMCs from the stem cell graft donor, taken from the stem cell graft. This chain uses TRBV20-1 with TRBJ2-3, with 13 bases fitting TRBD2. The CDR3 nucleotides are TGCAGTGCTAGCCTTCCAACAGGACTAGCGGGGGCCGGGCAGTATTTT. Encoded protein: CSASLPTGLAGAGQYF.